Each of the 31 T cell receptor beta chains below was sequenced from the same sample in a study of cytomegalovirus exposure and HLA in healthy donors. It was with 60 Vbeta and 13 Jbeta primers that the PCR ran. TCRdb's copy holds only in-frame clones and misses some; the assay was immunoSEQ multiplex PCR. The data show about 130,000 clones, 79% seen once. Sequencing input: PBMCs. All receptors derive from a man aged 18 to 29 in good health and CMV-seronegative.

The V call is TRBV5-1, the J call TRBJ2-2; 8 bases are shared with TRBD1. Per the germline V gene, CDR1 is SGHRS and CDR2 is YFSETQ. CDR3 size: 14 residues. V gave up 6 bases and J gave up 4 bases; unmatched junction bases: 5. DNA of the CDR3: TGCGCCAGCAAGGGCAGGGGGCTCACCGGGGAGCTGTTTTTT. Its translation: CASKGRGLTGELFF.

The gene calls are TRBV30 and TRBJ1-4; D is unclear. The germline V gene has CDR1 GTSNPN and CDR2 SVGIG (reference sequence). The V gene lost 5 bases and the J gene lost 7 bases, with 11 bases spanning the gap. The CDR3 sequence is 12 residues long. The CDR3 sequence: CAWATDGEKLFF. The CDR3 nucleotides read TGTGCCTGGGCTACAGACGGTGAAAAACTGTTTTTT.

The chain combines TRBV7-2 with TRBJ1-1, with a weak D call TRBD1 (5 bases). The germline V and J ends were trimmed by 5 bases and 6 bases, with 22 bases remaining between them. This CDR3 contains 16 residues. CDR1 and CDR2 from the germline V gene are SGHTA and FQGNSA. The CDR3 DNA sequence: TGTGCCAGCAGCCCCCAGGTCTATCGGGGACTTTCTGAAGCTTTCTTT. It specifies CASSPQVYRGLSEAFF.

The count of this clone is one. The chain couples TRBV4-2 to TRBJ2-1, with TRBD2 identical over 9 bases. Trimming took 2 bases from V and 7 from J; bases not matched to a gene: 6. CDR3 length equals 15 residues. The germline CDR1 and CDR2 sequences are LGHNA and YNFKEQ. The CDR3 reads CASSQNPGLANEQFF. In DNA form, the CDR3 reads TGTGCCAGCAGCCAAAATCCGGGACTAGCTAATGAGCAGTTCTTC.

The chain joins TRBV19 to TRBJ2-3, with TRBD2 matching 7 bases. Trimming cost V 7 bases and J 4 bases; bases outside gene matches: 11. Germline values: CDR1 LNHDA, CDR2 SQIVND (reference sequence). CDR3 size: 15 residues. The CDR3 spells CASTRGGRSADTQYF. CDR3 nucleotide sequence: TGTGCCAGTACGAGGGGCGGGAGAAGTGCAGATACGCAGTATTTT.

This chain joins TRBV19 and TRBJ2-3; D is possibly TRBD1 (6 bases). The V and J ends lost 8 bases and 3 bases respectively, with 15 bases between them. CDR1 LNHDA and CDR2 SQIVND come from the germline V gene (reference sequence). The CDR3 has 14 amino acids. The CDR3 sequence: CASPLTGRTDTQYF. In nucleotides, the CDR3 is TGTGCCAGTCCCCTAACAGGGAGAACAGATACGCAGTATTTT.

In this sample, this clone turned up a few times. The gene calls are TRBV9 and TRBJ1-3, with TRBD1 identical over 10 bases. Germline V gene lookup returns CDR1 SGDLS and CDR2 YYNGEE. This CDR3 contains 17 residues. With V trimmed by 7 bases and J by 0 bases, 10 bases remained unmatched. CDR3 region: CASARTGGKASGNTIYF. Written as DNA, the CDR3 is TGTGCCAGCGCCCGGACAGGGGGAAAAGCCTCTGGAAACACCATATATTTT.

The chain combines TRBV6-5 with TRBJ1-1; D not resolved. V lost 2 bases and J lost 0, with 10 bases in between. The CDR3 extends over 15 amino acids. Germline V gives CDR1 MNHEY, CDR2 SVGAGI. The CDR3 reads CASSYVKNLNTEAFF. The CDR3 region has the DNA TGTGCCAGCAGTTACGTGAAGAACTTGAACACTGAAGCTTTCTTT.

J is TRBJ2-3 and V is TRBV6-1; 10 bases agree with TRBD2. Per germline, CDR1 MNHNS and CDR2 SASEGT. Unmatched junction bases numbered 1, after V lost 1 base and J lost 6 bases. CDR3 length: 14 residues. The CDR3 DNA is TGTGCCAGCAGTGAAGAAGCGGGAGGGGATACGCAGTATTTT. It codes for CASSEEAGGDTQYF.

The V call is TRBV29-1, the J call TRBJ1-2; 9 positions agree with TRBD1. CDR3 size: 14 residues. CDR1 is SQVTM, CDR2 ANQGSEA, per germline. V shed 5 bases, J shed 1 base, and the junction held 5 bases outside the gene matches. The CDR3 here is CSVTRDRDNYGYTF. The CDR3 bases are TGCAGCGTTACTAGGGACAGGGATAACTATGGCTACACCTTC.

This sequence joins TRBV10-3 and TRBJ1-4, with D possibly TRBD1 on 5 matching bases. Germline assignment: CDR1 ENHRY and CDR2 SYGVKD. This CDR3 is built from 13 residues. V was shortened by 4 bases and J by 10 bases, with 13 bases between the two germline ends. This chain's CDR3 is CAISGIQQGKLFF. The CDR3 nucleotides are TGTGCCATCAGTGGTATCCAGCAGGGAAAACTGTTTTTT.

The rearrangement links TRBV6-1 to TRBJ2-7; tentative D call: TRBD2 (6 bases). V lost 9 bases and J 2 bases, leaving 20 bases between the germline ends. CDR3 length: 15 residues. The germline gives CDR1 MNHNS, CDR2 SASEGT. CDR3 region: CASRLRSGSPYEQYF. DNA of the CDR3: TGTGCCAGTAGACTACGGTCCGGGAGCCCCTACGAGCAGTACTTC.

This sequence joins TRBV28 and TRBJ1-6, with D possibly being TRBD1 (5 bases). CDR3 length: 12 amino acids. V dropped 11 bases and J dropped 11 bases, with 16 bases sitting between them. Germline V gene sequence: CDR1 MDHEN, CDR2 SYDVKM. CDR3 coding DNA: TGTGCCGGTGGGCAGGGATGGGCACCCCTCCACTTT. Its protein product is CAGGQGWAPLHF.

The chain carries TRBV7-6 and TRBJ2-3; 7 bases are a match to TRBD2. Germline CDR1 SGHVS, CDR2 FNYEAQ. The CDR3 spans 16 residues. V lost 5 bases, J lost 0 bases, and 8 bases stayed unmatched. The CDR3 DNA reads as TGTGCCAGCAGCGCTCGACTAGCTCGGAGCACAGATACGCAGTATTTT. Its protein product is CASSARLARSTDTQYF.

A few counts support this clone. The chain links TRBV7-2 to TRBJ2-1; possibly TRBD1 for D (7 bases). The germline gives CDR1 SGHTA, CDR2 FQGNSA. V lost 1 base and J lost 12, with 16 bases in between. The CDR3 contains 14 residues. In DNA form, the CDR3 reads TGTGCCAGCAGCTTAGGTCCAGGGGGAGCGGGGCAGTTCTTC. Translation gives CASSLGPGGAGQFF.

V and J are TRBV19 and TRBJ1-2; TRBD1 matches 9 bases. Looked up from germline, CDR1 is LNHDA and CDR2 is SQIVND (reference sequence). V dropped 4 bases and J dropped 7; count of bases not matched to a gene: 16. The CDR3 runs to 17 residues. CDR3 in amino acids: CASSKVTPGQGSCGYTF. The CDR3 nucleotides read TGTGCCAGTAGTAAAGTGACACCGGGACAGGGTTCGTGTGGCTACACCTTC.

J is TRBJ1-5 and V is TRBV6-5; no clear D. V lost 7 bases, J lost 0 bases, and 7 bases lay in between. Per germline, CDR1 MNHEY and CDR2 SVGAGI. The CDR3 is 13 residues long. This chain's CDR3 is CASKLNSNQPQHF. The CDR3 DNA is TGTGCCAGCAAACTTAATAGCAATCAGCCCCAGCATTTT.

The chain links TRBV6-1 to TRBJ1-2; D ambiguous. The CDR3 runs to 14 residues. V lost 1 base to trimming and J lost 2 bases, with 8 bases between them. Germline V gene sequence: CDR1 MNHNS, CDR2 SASEGT. The CDR3 DNA reads as TGTGCCAGCAGTGAAGAGACATACAACTATGGCTACACCTTC. This sequence encodes CASSEETYNYGYTF.

The chain has TRBV5-1 and TRBJ2-7; 9 nucleotides align to TRBD1. Germline values: CDR1 SGHRS, CDR2 YFSETQ. Trimming cost V 6 bases and J 3 bases; bases outside gene matches: 10. The CDR3 totals 15 residues. CDR3 DNA sequence: TGCGCCAGCATGTTCGGGACAGGGAGCTTCTACGAGCAGTACTTC. Protein product: CASMFGTGSFYEQYF.

CDR3 DNA: TGCAGCGTTGTGACTAGCTCCTACGAGCAGTACTTC. Amino acids: CSVVTSSYEQYF. The rearrangement links TRBV29-1 to TRBJ2-5, with TRBD2 as a possible D gene (6 bases). The J call is in doubt because the DNA end fits TRBJ2-7 better. Germline CDR1 SQVTM, CDR2 ANQGSEA. CDR3 length: 12 amino acids.

The V call is TRBV11-3, the J call TRBJ2-7; D is perhaps TRBD2 (6 bases). Germline V gives CDR1 SGHNT, CDR2 YENEEA. Trimming stripped 5 bases from V and 4 bases from J, with 21 bases between. The CDR3 is 16 residues long. The CDR3 region has the DNA TGTGCCAGCAGCCCTGAGGGAGGCTCTCCTCATTACGAGCAGTACTTC. This sequence encodes CASSPEGGSPHYEQYF.

The chain carries TRBV5-4 and TRBJ1-2; possible D gene TRBD1, 5 bases. Germline CDR1 SGHNT, CDR2 YYREEE (reference sequence). The CDR3 length is 15 residues. Trimming removed 2 bases from V and 4 bases from J, with 15 bases in between. CDR3 sequence: CASSFGGEESYGYTF. For the CDR3, the DNA is TGTGCCAGCAGCTTCGGGGGGGAAGAGTCCTATGGCTACACCTTC.

The rearrangement links TRBV7-9 to TRBJ1-2, with TRBD1 identical over 9 bases. This CDR3 is 15 amino acids long. Germline trimming cut 1 base from V and 6 bases from J; bases unmatched to any gene: 6. Germline loops: CDR1 SEHNR, CDR2 FQNEAQ (reference sequence). The CDR3 bases are TGTGCCAGCAGCTTAGTTGGGACAGGGACGAATGGCTACACCTTC. Amino acid sequence: CASSLVGTGTNGYTF.

V is TRBV6-1 and J is TRBJ2-7; the D is unclear. Trimming cost V 2 bases and J 0 bases, with 11 bases left between them. This CDR3 is built from 15 residues. CDR1 and CDR2 (germline): MNHNS, SASEGT. The DNA of the CDR3 is TGTGCCAGCAGTGAACCATCCAGGTCCTCCTACGAGCAGTACTTC. Residues: CASSEPSRSSYEQYF.

This CDR3 reads CASSSGTGDVDTQYF. In DNA form, the CDR3 reads TGTGCCAGCAGCTCCGGGACAGGGGACGTAGATACGCAGTATTTT. V and J are TRBV28 and TRBJ2-3, with TRBD1 matching over 10 bases. Germline CDR1 is MDHEN and CDR2 is SYDVKM. The CDR3 is made up of 15 amino acids. J was trimmed by 5 bases and V by 6 bases; bases with no gene match: 8.

This clone has more than one count but fewer than ten. This chain connects TRBV5-4 to TRBJ2-6, with 10 positions matching TRBD1. J was trimmed by 4 bases and V by 5 bases; bases with no gene match: 12. Germline CDR1 reads SGHNT; CDR2 reads YYREEE (reference sequence). This CDR3 spans 18 amino acids. The CDR3 sequence is CASSSDRGNLGGANVLTF. The CDR3 DNA reads as TGTGCCAGCAGTTCGGACAGGGGGAACTTGGGCGGGGCCAACGTCCTGACTTTC.

The V call is TRBV7-9, the J call TRBJ2-7; 8 bases line up with TRBD1. The CDR3 spans 15 residues. V gave up 6 bases and J gave up 5 bases; unmatched junction bases: 12. In germline, CDR1 is SEHNR, CDR2 FQNEAQ (reference sequence). The DNA of the CDR3 is TGTGCCAGCAGTGATTCGACAGGGGAGATGAACGAGCAGTACTTC. Translation: CASSDSTGEMNEQYF.

CDR3 residues: CASRDSGSADTQYF. DNA of the CDR3: TGTGCCAGCAGAGATAGCGGGAGCGCGGATACGCAGTATTTT. V gene TRBV13 combines with J gene TRBJ2-3, with 9 positions matching TRBD2. The germline gives CDR1 PRHDT, CDR2 FYEKMQ (reference sequence). V shed 6 bases and J 6 bases; nucleotides not matched to a gene: 7. The CDR3 is 14 residues long.

This chain connects TRBV2 to TRBJ2-7, with unresolved D. In germline, CDR1 is SNHLY, CDR2 FYNNEI. The CDR3 has 15 amino acids. V lost 5 bases and J 0 bases, leaving 14 bases between the germline ends. CDR3 sequence: CASSPDLSSSYEQYF. CDR3 in DNA: TGTGCCAGCAGTCCTGACTTGTCGAGCTCCTACGAGCAGTACTTC.

J is TRBJ2-3 and V is TRBV2; 7 nucleotides line up with TRBD1. The J segment lost 2 bases and the V segment lost 6 bases, leaving 5 bases of the junction unmatched. Germline lookup yields CDR1 SNHLY and CDR2 FYNNEI. The CDR3 is 14 residues long. This CDR3 reads CASRTGQNTDTQYF. The CDR3 DNA reads TGTGCCAGCAGGACGGGACAGAACACAGATACGCAGTATTTT.

The chain links TRBV6-5 to TRBJ2-1, with D perhaps TRBD2 (5 bases). Trimming stripped 2 bases from V and 0 bases from J, with 11 bases between. CDR1 MNHEY and CDR2 SVGAGI come from the germline V gene. This CDR3 has 16 residues. This CDR3 reads CASSYEPGSSYNEQFF. The DNA for the CDR3 is TGTGCCAGCAGTTACGAGCCGGGGAGCTCCTACAATGAGCAGTTCTTC.